These 27 T cell receptor beta chains were all obtained from the same sample, sequenced in a study of T cell responses to AZD1222 COVID-19 vaccine. The method was immunoSEQ multiplex PCR; TCRdb's version includes in-frame clones alone and lacks a portion of them. The sample includes 130,000 or so clones, 93% of them seen just once. The sample in question was peripheral blood, obtained on day 0 of AZD1222 vaccination. The receptor source for this set is an adult in good health.

The chain uses TRBV5-1 and TRBJ1-5; D remains ambiguous. The V gene lost 0 bases and the J gene lost 10 bases, with 8 bases spanning the gap. The CDR3 contains 12 residues. Germline V lookup: CDR1 SGHRS, CDR2 YFSETQ. CDR3 nucleotides: TGCGCCAGCAGCTTGGATGCTGGACCCCAGCATTTT. This translates into CASSLDAGPQHF.

This sequence joins TRBV5-1 and TRBJ1-4; a possible D gene is TRBD1 (6 bases). Trimming pared 4 bases from V and 0 bases from J, leaving 16 bases between. Germline assignment: CDR1 SGHRS and CDR2 YFSETQ. The CDR3 spans 17 residues. The CDR3 nucleotides are TGCGCCAGCAGCCGCTTTCAGGCAGGGGCAACTAATGAAAAACTGTTTTTT. It specifies CASSRFQAGATNEKLFF.

This chain connects TRBV12-3 or TRBV12-4 to TRBJ2-1, with D tentatively TRBD2 (7 bases). V was shortened by 1 base and J by 16 bases, with 14 bases between the two germline ends. This CDR3 is built from 12 residues. CDR3 sequence (DNA): TGTGCCAGCAGTTTAGATGGGGGGGCTGGTTTCTTC. Its translation is CASSLDGGAGFF.

The chain couples TRBV27 to TRBJ1-2; perhaps TRBD1 as D (6 bases). The CDR3 has 13 residues. The ends were cut back, 2 bases at V and 6 bases at J, with 10 bases in the middle. Germline V CDR1 and CDR2: MNHEY, SMNVEV (reference sequence). The CDR3 coding sequence is TGTGCCAGCAGTTTAGTCGGGACAAATGGCTACACCTTC. This encodes CASSLVGTNGYTF.

CDR3 bases: TGTGCCAGCAGCTTACCACCTGGGACTGAAGCTTTCTTT. Protein: CASSLPPGTEAFF. The rearrangement uses TRBV7-9 and TRBJ1-1, with D uncertain. The CDR3 has 13 amino acids. CDR1 is SEHNR and CDR2 is FQNEAQ in the germline V gene (reference sequence). The V end lost 2 bases, the J end lost 5 bases, and 9 bases lay between the germline ends. Combining the CDR3 with reference TRBV7-9 and TRBJ1-1 gives the whole variable domain DTGVSQNPRHKITKRGQNVTFRCDPISEHNRLYWYRQTLGQGPEFLTYFQNEAQLEKSRLLSDRFSAERPKGSFSTLEIQRTEQGDSAMYLCASSLPPGTEAFFGQGTRLTVV.

This CDR3 reads CASCHNSGITQYF. CDR3 nucleotides: TGTGCCAGCTGTCATAATAGTGGTATCACCCAGTACTTC. The rearrangement links TRBV7-3 to TRBJ2-5; D is unresolved. Germline CDR1 and CDR2: SGHTA and FQGTGA. V was pared by 8 bases and J by 8 bases, with 18 bases between. This CDR3 is 13 amino acids long.

The chain uses TRBV10-2 and TRBJ1-2, with TRBD1 identical over 7 bases. Germline V CDR1 and CDR2: WSHSY, SAAADI. V lost 7 bases, J lost 5 bases, and 13 bases stayed unmatched. The length of the CDR3 is 15 residues. The CDR3 nucleotides are TGCGCCAGCACACAGGCCCCGGGACAGAAATATGGCTACACCTTC. Protein product: CASTQAPGQKYGYTF.

V gene TRBV4-1 combines with J gene TRBJ2-3, with TRBD2 identical over 10 bases. The CDR3 runs to 15 residues. Germline lookup yields CDR1 MGHRA and CDR2 YSYEKL. The J segment lost 4 bases and the V segment lost 1 base, leaving 2 bases of the junction unmatched. CDR3 amino acids: CASSQALAGPDTQYF. CDR3 nucleotides: TGCGCCAGCAGCCAAGCACTAGCGGGGCCAGATACGCAGTATTTT.

This chain connects TRBV24-1 to TRBJ1-2; D is ambiguous. This CDR3 spans 13 amino acids. V lost 6 bases and J lost 4, with 11 bases in between. The germline CDR1 and CDR2 sequences are KGHDR and SFDVKD. The CDR3 coding sequence is TGTGCCACCAGTCCTGGGCAGCCCTATGGCTACACCTTC. This encodes CATSPGQPYGYTF.

The rearrangement uses TRBV7-2 and TRBJ2-2; D not resolved. This CDR3 spans 11 amino acids. V lost 5 bases to trimming and J lost 15 bases, with 13 bases between them. Germline loops: CDR1 SGHTA, CDR2 FQGNSA. The CDR3: CASSPERKLFF. CDR3 nucleotides: TGTGCCAGCAGCCCTGAGCGCAAGTTGTTTTTT.

J is TRBJ2-3 and V is TRBV9; 7 nucleotides align to TRBD2. CDR3 length equals 14 residues. Germline loops: CDR1 SGDLS, CDR2 YYNGEE. The trim removed 6 bases at V and 2 bases at J, leaving 6 bases unmatched. In DNA, the CDR3 is TGTGCCAGCAATCCTAGCGGAAACACAGATACGCAGTATTTT. Translated: CASNPSGNTDTQYF.

A few counts support this clone. This chain links TRBV3-1 (or the pseudogene TRBV3-2) with TRBJ2-7; 7 nucleotides align to TRBD1. V was clipped by 2 bases and J by 2 bases; unmatched bases: 6. Germline V lookup: CDR1 LGHDT, CDR2 YNNKEL (reference sequence). The CDR3 loop spans 15 amino acids. CDR3 nucleotide sequence: TGTGCCAGCAGCCAACTCGGGACAGCAGCCTACGAGCAGTACTTC. It yields the protein CASSQLGTAAYEQYF.

The genes are TRBV6-5 and TRBJ1-1, with 7 bases aligning to TRBD1. This CDR3 is built from 12 residues. Germline CDR1 and CDR2: MNHEY and SVGAGI. Unmatched junction bases numbered 5, after V lost 6 bases and J lost 7 bases. CDR3 coding DNA: TGTGCCAGCAGACGTTACAGGGGTGAAGCTTTCTTT. Protein product: CASRRYRGEAFF.

The CDR3 DNA is TGTGCCTGGAGAGACGACAGGGGTGGCTACACCTTC. The encoded protein is CAWRDDRGGYTF. This rearrangement joins TRBV30 to TRBJ1-2; 8 bases align to TRBD1. The germline V gene encodes CDR1 GTSNPN and CDR2 SVGIG (reference sequence). V lost 3 bases and J lost 7; bases outside the gene matches: 4. This CDR3 is built from 12 residues. The entire variable domain, with the rest obtained from reference TRBV30 and TRBJ1-2, is as follows: SQTIHQWPATLVQPVGSPLSLECTVEGTSNPNLYWYRQAAGRGLQLLFYSVGIGQISSEVPQNLSASRPQDRQFILSSKKLLLSDSGFYLCAWRDDRGGYTFGSGTRLTVV.

This chain uses TRBV9 with TRBJ2-1; 10 nucleotides agree with TRBD2. The germline gives CDR1 SGDLS, CDR2 YYNGEE. V lost 3 bases and J lost 9; bases outside the gene matches: 12. This CDR3 comprises 16 residues. CDR3 region: CASSDLAGVGDSEQFF. The CDR3 bases are TGTGCCAGCAGCGACCTAGCGGGAGTAGGGGACAGTGAGCAGTTCTTC. Full variable domain (remainder filled in from reference TRBV9 and TRBJ2-1): DSGVTQTPKHLITATGQRVTLRCSPRSGDLSVYWYQQSLDQGLQFLIQYYNGEERAKGNILERFSAQQFPDLHSELNLSSLELGDSALYFCASSDLAGVGDSEQFFGPGTRLTVL.

The V call is TRBV27, the J call TRBJ1-5; D is ambiguous. Germline values: CDR1 MNHEY, CDR2 SMNVEV (reference sequence). The ends were cut back, 4 bases at V and 0 bases at J, with 7 bases in the middle. The CDR3 has 14 amino acids. In nucleotides, the CDR3 is TGTGCCAGCAGTTCAAAGAATAGCAATCAGCCCCAGCATTTT. It encodes CASSSKNSNQPQHF.

J is TRBJ1-3 and V is TRBV5-4, with unresolved D. Looked up from germline, CDR1 is SGHNT and CDR2 is YYREEE (reference sequence). The CDR3 consists of 15 residues. The germline V and J ends were trimmed by 0 bases and 0 bases, with 7 bases remaining between them. CDR3 coding DNA: TGTGCCAGCAGCTTGGGGATCGACTCTGGAAACACCATATATTTT. This gives the protein CASSLGIDSGNTIYF.

This clone has just one count. V gene TRBV14 combines with J gene TRBJ2-3, with D possibly being TRBD2 (5 bases). Germline V gene data show CDR1 as SGHDN and CDR2 as FVKESK. This CDR3 is built from 13 residues. The V and J ends lost 4 bases and 6 bases respectively, with 11 bases between them. The CDR3 here is CASSRSGMDTQYF. The CDR3 region has the DNA TGTGCCAGCAGCCGGTCGGGAATGGATACGCAGTATTTT.

This rearrangement joins TRBV7-2 to TRBJ2-2, with TRBD2 identical over 15 bases. V shed 5 bases, J shed 7 bases, and the junction held 5 bases outside the gene matches. The CDR3 covers 16 residues. Germline V gives CDR1 SGHTA, CDR2 FQGNSA. CDR3 residues: CASSKGLAGGHGELFF. In DNA form, the CDR3 reads TGTGCCAGCAGCAAGGGACTAGCGGGAGGACACGGGGAGCTGTTTTTT. The whole variable domain, filled in from reference TRBV7-2 and TRBJ2-2, reads GAGVSQSPSNKVTEKGKDVELRCDPISGHTALYWYRQSLGQGLEFLIYFQGNSAPDKSGLPSDRFSAERTGGSVSTLTIQRTQQEDSAVYLCASSKGLAGGHGELFFGEGSRLTVL.

The rearrangement uses TRBV18 and TRBJ2-7, with D possibly matching TRBD1 (6 bases). CDR3 length: 14 amino acids. CDR1 is KGHSH, CDR2 LQKENI, per germline. Trimming pared 4 bases from V and 1 base from J, leaving 11 bases between. In DNA form, the CDR3 reads TGTGCCAGCTCACTGACAGGTAGTTCCTACGAGCAGTACTTC. As protein: CASSLTGSSYEQYF.

The chain couples TRBV11-2 to TRBJ1-2; D is possibly TRBD1 (6 bases). The V end was cut by 1 base, the J end by 4 bases, with 16 bases between. The CDR3 extends over 16 amino acids. CDR1 and CDR2 (germline): SGHAT, FQNNGV. CDR3 DNA sequence: TGTGCCAGCAGCTTAGCGGCGGACAGACGTCTCTATGGCTACACCTTC. Its translation is CASSLAADRRLYGYTF.

This clone was seen a handful of times. The chain employs TRBV6-2 or TRBV6-3 and TRBJ1-6, with a tentative D call TRBD1 (5 bases). Trimming left V 2 bases short and J 7 bases short, with 15 bases between. The germline V gene encodes CDR1 MNHEY and CDR2 SVGEGT. The CDR3 is made up of 16 amino acids. CDR3 coding DNA: TGTGCCAGCAGTTACGGAAATCCGGGACGAAATTCACCCCTCCACTTT. Translated, it gives CASSYGNPGRNSPLHF.

V gene TRBV18 combines with J gene TRBJ2-3; D not certain. V dropped 5 bases and J dropped 2 bases, with 8 bases sitting between them. Germline CDR1 reads KGHSH; CDR2 reads LQKENI. The CDR3 is made up of 13 amino acids. For the CDR3, the DNA is TGTGCCAGCTCAGTAACTTACACAGATACGCAGTATTTT. It yields the protein CASSVTYTDTQYF. Supplemented by reference TRBV18 and TRBJ2-3, the full variable domain reads NAGVMQNPRHLVRRRGQEARLRCSPMKGHSHVYWYRQLPEEGLKFMVYLQKENIIDESGMPKERFSAEFPKEGPSILRIQQVVRGDSAAYFCASSVTYTDTQYFGPGTRLTVL.

The CDR3 coding sequence is TGTGCCAGCAGCTTGAATAGGAGGTTGGGATACGAGCAGTACTTC. Translating it yields CASSLNRRLGYEQYF. The chain has TRBV7-2 and TRBJ2-7, with D maybe TRBD2 (5 bases). Trimming removed 3 bases from V and 4 bases from J, with 16 bases in between. Germline V CDR1 and CDR2: SGHTA, FQGNSA. This CDR3 contains 15 residues.

This chain uses TRBV5-1 with TRBJ2-7, with TRBD1 matching over 7 bases. V lost 2 bases and J lost 0; bases outside the gene matches: 8. CDR3 length: 16 residues. Germline CDR1 reads SGHRS; CDR2 reads YFSETQ. This CDR3 is CASSFSLQGSSYEQYF. CDR3 DNA: TGCGCCAGCAGCTTTTCCCTACAGGGGAGCTCCTACGAGCAGTACTTC.

This chain uses TRBV4-1 with TRBJ1-1, with D possibly being TRBD1 (5 bases). V lost 4 bases and J lost 1, with 13 bases in between. The CDR3 runs 15 residues. The germline V gene encodes CDR1 MGHRA and CDR2 YSYEKL. The CDR3 region is CASSLGSQGNTEAFF. CDR3 sequence (DNA): TGCGCCAGCAGCCTAGGGAGTCAGGGGAACACTGAAGCTTTCTTT.

The chain joins TRBV6-5 to TRBJ2-7; 9 nucleotides line up with TRBD1. Losses at the gene ends were 10 bases for V and 5 bases for J; bases not matched to a gene: 9. CDR1 is MNHEY and CDR2 is SVGAGI in the germline V gene. The CDR3 covers 13 residues. The CDR3: CATRTGGRDEQYF. CDR3 DNA sequence: TGTGCCACCCGCACAGGGGGCAGGGACGAGCAGTACTTC.